This is a list of T cell receptor beta chains from one sample in a study of blood T cell repertoires in COVID-19. The repertoire was sequenced with immunoSEQ multiplex PCR; TCRdb's copy has only in-frame clones and lacks some. The table lists under 200,000 clones, 86% of them singletons. The sequenced sample consisted of peripheral blood. The source is a man in his sixties or seventies with acute or convalescent COVID-19. Both conserved end residues are part of each CDR3. The order of the fields is CDR3 DNA, CDR3 protein, clone size, V gene, J gene, D gene. A D gene is named only where the DNA matches it firmly. Only some rows state a clone size, as once, few, many or a class for expanded clones.

DNA: TGTGCCAGCAGTGAATTTTCCTGGGGCAGCCGGAATCAAGAGACCCAGTACTTC; CDR3: CASSEFSWGSRNQETQYF; size: .; V: TRBV25-1; J: TRBJ2-5; D: .
DNA: TGTGCCAGCAGCAAACAGGGCGGTAGCAATCAGCCCCAGCATTTT; CDR3: CASSKQGGSNQPQHF; size: few; V: TRBV6-1; J: TRBJ1-5; D: .
DNA: TGCAGTGCTAGTGAAAATTCCGATTCACCCCTCCACTTT; CDR3: CSASENSDSPLHF; size: .; V: TRBV20-1; J: TRBJ1-6; D: .
DNA: TGTGCCAGCAGCTGGGGCCTCCAGCCCCAGCATTTT; CDR3: CASSWGLQPQHF; size: once; V: TRBV3-1/TRBV3-2; J: TRBJ1-5; D: .
DNA: TGTGCCAGCAGCGCAGGGATCTACCTCTCTGGAAACACCATATATTTT; CDR3: CASSAGIYLSGNTIYF; size: few; V: TRBV5-4; J: TRBJ1-3; D: .
DNA: TGCGCCAGCAGCCAGGACCGCGGGGGCCTGGGCACAGATACGCAGTATTTT; CDR3: CASSQDRGGLGTDTQYF; size: once; V: TRBV4-3; J: TRBJ2-3; D: .
DNA: TGTGCCAGCAGCTTAGAAAGGGGGCCTTATGGCTACACCTTC; CDR3: CASSLERGPYGYTF; size: .; V: TRBV7-2; J: TRBJ1-2; D: TRBD1
DNA: TGTGCCAGCTCAGCGGACAGGACCGAGCAGTACTTC; CDR3: CASSADRTEQYF; size: .; V: TRBV18; J: TRBJ2-7; D: TRBD1
DNA: TGTGCCAGCTCACCAAGGACAGGGGTCCAAAACATTCAGTACTTC; CDR3: CASSPRTGVQNIQYF; size: .; V: TRBV18; J: TRBJ2-4; D: TRBD1
DNA: TGTGCCTGCTCCATTCTAGTTGAGCAGTTCTTC; CDR3: CACSILVEQFF; size: .; V: TRBV2; J: TRBJ2-1; D: .
DNA: TGTGCCAGCAGCAACGGGGGAGGGTACGAGCAGTACTTC; CDR3: CASSNGGGYEQYF; size: .; V: TRBV6-5; J: TRBJ2-7; D: TRBD2
DNA: TGTGCCAGCCTTTACAGGGCAGGGTCTCGGGGCTACACCTTC; CDR3: CASLYRAGSRGYTF; size: few; V: TRBV6-5; J: TRBJ1-2; D: .
DNA: TGTGCCAGCAAAGGGACAAGGGGTTCACCCCTCCACTTT; CDR3: CASKGTRGSPLHF; size: .; V: TRBV6-5; J: TRBJ1-6; D: .
DNA: TGTGCCAGCTCACCATACGAACAGGGGAGGGAGACCCAGTACTTC; CDR3: CASSPYEQGRETQYF; size: .; V: TRBV18; J: TRBJ2-5; D: .
DNA: TGTGCCAGCAGCACCCGACTAGCGGGGACTGGCGAGCAGTACTTC; CDR3: CASSTRLAGTGEQYF; size: .; V: TRBV7-2; J: TRBJ2-7; D: TRBD2
DNA: TGTGCCAGCAGCTTCCGGACAGGGGCTCGGACAGATACGCAGTATTTT; CDR3: CASSFRTGARTDTQYF; size: .; V: TRBV7-2; J: TRBJ2-3; D: TRBD1
DNA: TGTGCCAGCAGCCCCGGGACAGGGTATGGCTACACCTTC; CDR3: CASSPGTGYGYTF; size: .; V: TRBV7-2; J: TRBJ1-2; D: TRBD1
DNA: TGCGCCAGCAGCCCCGTACCGACAGGAACTAACTATGGCTACACCTTC; CDR3: CASSPVPTGTNYGYTF; size: .; V: TRBV4-1; J: TRBJ1-2; D: .
DNA: TGTGCCAGCAGCCAGACGCGGGCTATCGGCACAGATACGCAGTATTTT; CDR3: CASSQTRAIGTDTQYF; size: .; V: TRBV3-1/TRBV3-2; J: TRBJ2-3; D: .
DNA: TGTGCCAGCAGTTACTCTGCGGGAAATATTTACGAGCAGTACTTC; CDR3: CASSYSAGNIYEQYF; size: .; V: TRBV6-5; J: TRBJ2-7; D: .
DNA: TGTGCCCTTGGGACAGAAGCCCCAGGGAGCTCCTACAATGAGCAGTTCTTC; CDR3: CALGTEAPGSSYNEQFF; size: .; V: TRBV30; J: TRBJ2-1; D: TRBD1
DNA: TGTGCCAGCAGCTCAAGCTGGACAGGAGGGGAGCAGTACTTC; CDR3: CASSSSWTGGEQYF; size: .; V: TRBV21-1; J: TRBJ2-7; D: .
DNA: TGTGCCAGCAGCCCTAGCGGGGGAGCCGGGGAGACCCAGTACTTC; CDR3: CASSPSGGAGETQYF; size: .; V: TRBV5-4; J: TRBJ2-5; D: TRBD2
DNA: TGTGCCAGCAGCCCCGAGGTTGCAACTAATGAAAAACTGTTTTTT; CDR3: CASSPEVATNEKLFF; size: once; V: TRBV5-5; J: TRBJ1-4; D: .
DNA: TGTGCCAGCTCACCACTAGCGGGAGTGGGTAATGAGCAGTTCTTC; CDR3: CASSPLAGVGNEQFF; size: .; V: TRBV18; J: TRBJ2-1; D: TRBD2
DNA: TGTGCCAGCAGCCCCTCCCCTAGGCGGGAGTTCAATGAGCAGTTCTTC; CDR3: CASSPSPRREFNEQFF; size: .; V: TRBV5-6; J: TRBJ2-1; D: TRBD2
DNA: TGTGCCAGCAGCAATAGGACTAGCGGGGGGGCCGGGGAGACCCAGTACTTC; CDR3: CASSNRTSGGAGETQYF; size: .; V: TRBV21-1; J: TRBJ2-5; D: .
DNA: TGTGCCAGCAGTTTATCTTCCCCAAACACCGGGGAGCTGTTTTTT; CDR3: CASSLSSPNTGELFF; size: .; V: TRBV27; J: TRBJ2-2; D: .
DNA: TGTGCCAGCAGCCCGGGACAGGGGAGTGGGTCACCCCTCCACTTT; CDR3: CASSPGQGSGSPLHF; size: .; V: TRBV7-3; J: TRBJ1-6; D: TRBD1
DNA: TGTGCCAGCAGCCCAATGGACAGGGGGCACGAAAAACTGTTTTTT; CDR3: CASSPMDRGHEKLFF; size: few; V: TRBV4-2; J: TRBJ1-4; D: TRBD1
DNA: TGTGCCAGCAGCCAGACAGGGAAAGATTCACCCCTCCACTTT; CDR3: CASSQTGKDSPLHF; size: .; V: TRBV2; J: TRBJ1-6; D: TRBD1
DNA: TGTGCCAGCAGCAGGTGGGGGCCCGCGAACACCGGGGAGCTGTTTTTT; CDR3: CASSRWGPANTGELFF; size: .; V: TRBV7-8; J: TRBJ2-2; D: .
DNA: TGTGCCAGCAGCCAATCGTCAGGGGATTTGGAGACCCAGTACTTC; CDR3: CASSQSSGDLETQYF; size: .; V: TRBV16; J: TRBJ2-5; D: .
DNA: TGTGCCAGCAGCTTAGTTGCGGGGACGAACACTGAAGCTTTCTTT; CDR3: CASSLVAGTNTEAFF; size: .; V: TRBV7-2; J: TRBJ1-1; D: .
DNA: TGTGCTAGTGGTTTGTGGACAGGGGTCGAGCAGTACTTC; CDR3: CASGLWTGVEQYF; size: .; V: TRBV12-5; J: TRBJ2-7; D: TRBD1
DNA: TGTGCCAGCAGCCGCGACAGTAATGAAAAACTGTTTTTT; CDR3: CASSRDSNEKLFF; size: .; V: TRBV3-1/TRBV3-2; J: TRBJ1-4; D: .
DNA: TGCGCCAGCAGCTTGCAGGGGTTCGGACAGCCCCAGCATTTT; CDR3: CASSLQGFGQPQHF; size: .; V: TRBV5-1; J: TRBJ1-5; D: .
DNA: TGTGCCAGCAGCCTGGGACTAGCGGGATATACCGGGGAGCTGTTTTTT; CDR3: CASSLGLAGYTGELFF; size: .; V: TRBV3-1/TRBV3-2; J: TRBJ2-2; D: TRBD2
DNA: TGCGCCAGCAGCAGCGGACTAGCGGTTCAAGAGACCCAGTACTTC; CDR3: CASSSGLAVQETQYF; size: .; V: TRBV5-1; J: TRBJ2-5; D: TRBD2
DNA: TGCAGCGTTGTTACAGGGGCGCCGGAGACCCAGTACTTC; CDR3: CSVVTGAPETQYF; size: once; V: TRBV29-1; J: TRBJ2-5; D: TRBD1
DNA: TGTGCCAGCAGTTACTCGGGGACAGCCCGACGGGATGGCTACACCTTC; CDR3: CASSYSGTARRDGYTF; size: .; V: TRBV6-5; J: TRBJ1-2; D: TRBD1
DNA: TGTGCCAGCAGCGAAATTTACAGGGCCCAGAACACTGAAGCTTTCTTT; CDR3: CASSEIYRAQNTEAFF; size: .; V: TRBV5-4; J: TRBJ1-1; D: .
DNA: TGTGCCAGCAGTTTAAAGGGACTAGCGGGAGGGGGGTCCAATGAGCAGTTCTTC; CDR3: CASSLKGLAGGGSNEQFF; size: .; V: TRBV27; J: TRBJ2-1; D: TRBD2
DNA: TGTGCCAGCAGCTTGGTGCGGTACACAGATACGCAGTATTTT; CDR3: CASSLVRYTDTQYF; size: once; V: TRBV5-5; J: TRBJ2-3; D: .
DNA: TGCGCCAGCAGCAGGGCGGACAGGGGGACCTATGGCTACACCTTC; CDR3: CASSRADRGTYGYTF; size: .; V: TRBV5-1; J: TRBJ1-2; D: TRBD1
DNA: TGTGCCAGCAGCCCCGGGACAGGGGTTTCTAACACTGAAGCTTTCTTT; CDR3: CASSPGTGVSNTEAFF; size: .; V: TRBV3-1/TRBV3-2; J: TRBJ1-1; D: TRBD1
DNA: TGTGCCAGCACCACGATAGGGAGGGGGAACACTGAAGCTTTCTTT; CDR3: CASTTIGRGNTEAFF; size: .; V: TRBV2; J: TRBJ1-1; D: .
DNA: TGTGCCAGCAGCTTCCGGGATCGGCCTTCTGAGCAGTTCTTC; CDR3: CASSFRDRPSEQFF; size: .; V: TRBV5-6; J: TRBJ2-1; D: .
DNA: TGTGCCAGCAGCCAACCAACCGGGACAGGGATAAACACCATATATTTT; CDR3: CASSQPTGTGINTIYF; size: .; V: TRBV4-2; J: TRBJ1-3; D: TRBD1
DNA: TGTGCCACCCGCCTAGCGGGAGCCACAGATACGCAGTATTTT; CDR3: CATRLAGATDTQYF; size: .; V: TRBV19; J: TRBJ2-3; D: TRBD2
DNA: TGCGCCAGCAGTGAGTTAGCGGGACGAGGAGCTGGCTACAATGAGCAGTTCTTC; CDR3: CASSELAGRGAGYNEQFF; size: .; V: TRBV10-1; J: TRBJ2-1; D: TRBD2
DNA: TGTGCAAGTCGCCCGAGGGGGGGGGCCTACGAGCAGTACTTC; CDR3: CASRPRGGAYEQYF; size: .; V: TRBV12-2; J: TRBJ2-7; D: .
DNA: TGCGCCAGCTGTGAGACACGACAGGGGGAGACCCAGTACTTC; CDR3: CASCETRQGETQYF; size: .; V: TRBV10-1; J: TRBJ2-5; D: TRBD1
DNA: TGCGCCAGCAGCCAAGCCTGGACAGGGGATGGCTACACCTTC; CDR3: CASSQAWTGDGYTF; size: .; V: TRBV4-3; J: TRBJ1-2; D: TRBD1
DNA: TGTGCCAGCAGGGGGCGGGAAGATGAACAGACCCAGTACTTC; CDR3: CASRGREDEQTQYF; size: .; V: TRBV6-5; J: TRBJ2-5; D: .
DNA: TGCGCCAGCAGCTTTTCCCGGGAGGCTGGGGCCAACGTCCTGACTTTC; CDR3: CASSFSREAGANVLTF; size: .; V: TRBV5-1; J: TRBJ2-6; D: TRBD2
DNA: TGTGCCAGCAGCCGGACAGGGGGCTACGAGCAGTACTTC; CDR3: CASSRTGGYEQYF; size: .; V: TRBV13; J: TRBJ2-7; D: TRBD1
DNA: TGTGCCAGTAGTATTATTCCGGGAAGCTCCTACGAGCAGTACTTC; CDR3: CASSIIPGSSYEQYF; size: .; V: TRBV19; J: TRBJ2-7; D: .
DNA: TGTGCCAGCAGTTTAAGGCAGGGGCGAGGCTACACCTTC; CDR3: CASSLRQGRGYTF; size: once; V: TRBV27; J: TRBJ1-2; D: .
DNA: TGTGCCAGCAGCCAAACCGGGACTCCCAAAGAGACCCAGTACTTC; CDR3: CASSQTGTPKETQYF; size: .; V: TRBV14; J: TRBJ2-5; D: .